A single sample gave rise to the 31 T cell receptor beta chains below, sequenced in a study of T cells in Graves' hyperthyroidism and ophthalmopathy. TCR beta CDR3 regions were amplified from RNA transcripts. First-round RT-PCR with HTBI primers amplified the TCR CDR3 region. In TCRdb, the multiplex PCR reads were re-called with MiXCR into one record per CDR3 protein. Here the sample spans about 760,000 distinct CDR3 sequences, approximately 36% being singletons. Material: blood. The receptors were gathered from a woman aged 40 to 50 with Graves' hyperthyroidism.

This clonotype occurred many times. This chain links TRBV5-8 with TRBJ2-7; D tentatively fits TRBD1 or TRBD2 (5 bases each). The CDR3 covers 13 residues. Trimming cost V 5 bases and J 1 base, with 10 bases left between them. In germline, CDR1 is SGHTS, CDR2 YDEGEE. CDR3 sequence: CASRGTASYEQYF. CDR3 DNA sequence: TGTGCCAGCAGAGGGACGGCTTCCTACGAGCAGTACTTC.

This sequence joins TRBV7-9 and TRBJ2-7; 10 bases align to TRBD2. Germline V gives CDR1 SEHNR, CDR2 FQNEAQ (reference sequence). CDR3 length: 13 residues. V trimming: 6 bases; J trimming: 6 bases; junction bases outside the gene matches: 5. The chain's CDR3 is CASSPGLAPEQYF. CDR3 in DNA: TGTGCCAGCAGTCCGGGACTAGCGCCCGAGCAGTACTTC.

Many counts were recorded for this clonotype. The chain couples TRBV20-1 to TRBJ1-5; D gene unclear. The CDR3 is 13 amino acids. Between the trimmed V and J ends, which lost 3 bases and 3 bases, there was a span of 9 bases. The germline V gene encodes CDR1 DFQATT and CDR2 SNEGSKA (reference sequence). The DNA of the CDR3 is TGCAGTGCTAGTCGGCAGTACAATCAGCCCCAGCATTTT. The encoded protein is CSASRQYNQPQHF.

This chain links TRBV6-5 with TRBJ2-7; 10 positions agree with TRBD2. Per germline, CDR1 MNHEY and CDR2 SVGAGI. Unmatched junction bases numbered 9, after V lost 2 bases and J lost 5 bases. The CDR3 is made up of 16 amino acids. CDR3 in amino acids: CASSYGLAGEGHEQYF. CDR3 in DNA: TGTGCCAGCAGTTACGGGCTAGCGGGGGAAGGCCACGAGCAGTACTTC.

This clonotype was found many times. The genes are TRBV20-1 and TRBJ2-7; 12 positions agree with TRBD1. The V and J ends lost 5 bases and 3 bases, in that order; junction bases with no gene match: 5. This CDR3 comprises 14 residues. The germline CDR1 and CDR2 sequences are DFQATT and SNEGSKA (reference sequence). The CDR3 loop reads CSAARDRGLYEQYF. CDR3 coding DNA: TGCAGTGCTGCCCGGGACAGGGGGCTCTACGAGCAGTACTTC.

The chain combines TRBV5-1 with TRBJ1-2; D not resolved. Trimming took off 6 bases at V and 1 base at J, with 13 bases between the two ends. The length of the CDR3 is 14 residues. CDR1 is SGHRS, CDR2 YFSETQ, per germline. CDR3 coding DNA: TGCGCCAGCAAGTTGGCGGGAAATAACTATGGCTACACCTTC. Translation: CASKLAGNNYGYTF.

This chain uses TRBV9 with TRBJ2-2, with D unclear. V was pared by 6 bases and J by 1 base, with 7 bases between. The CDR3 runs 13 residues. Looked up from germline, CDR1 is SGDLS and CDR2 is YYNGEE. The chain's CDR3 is CASKAQNTGELFF. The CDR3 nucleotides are TGTGCCAGCAAAGCTCAGAACACCGGGGAGCTGTTTTTT.

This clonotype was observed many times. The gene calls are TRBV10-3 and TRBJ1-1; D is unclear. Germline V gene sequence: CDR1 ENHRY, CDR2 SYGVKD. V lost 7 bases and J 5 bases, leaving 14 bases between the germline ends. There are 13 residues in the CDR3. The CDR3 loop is CAITSGRLTEAFF. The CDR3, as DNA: TGTGCCATCACTTCGGGGAGATTAACTGAAGCTTTCTTT.

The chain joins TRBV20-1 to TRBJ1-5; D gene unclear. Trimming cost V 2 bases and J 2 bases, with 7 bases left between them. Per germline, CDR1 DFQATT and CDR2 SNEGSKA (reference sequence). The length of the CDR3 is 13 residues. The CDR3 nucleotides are TGCAGTGCTAGATTCGAGGGCAATCAGCCCCAGCATTTT. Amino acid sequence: CSARFEGNQPQHF.

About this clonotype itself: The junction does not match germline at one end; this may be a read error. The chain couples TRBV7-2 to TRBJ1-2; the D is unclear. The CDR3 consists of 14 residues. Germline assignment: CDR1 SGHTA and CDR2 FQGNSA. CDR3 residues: CASSQESAGYGYTF. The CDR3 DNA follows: TGCGCCAGCAGCCAAGAAAGTGCGGGCTATGGCTACACCTTC.

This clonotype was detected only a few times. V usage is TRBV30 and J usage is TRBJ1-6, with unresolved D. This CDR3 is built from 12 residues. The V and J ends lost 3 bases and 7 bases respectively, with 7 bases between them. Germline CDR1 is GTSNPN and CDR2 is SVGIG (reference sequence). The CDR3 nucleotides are TGTGCCTGGAGCGGAAACAATTCACCCCTCCACTTT. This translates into CAWSGNNSPLHF.

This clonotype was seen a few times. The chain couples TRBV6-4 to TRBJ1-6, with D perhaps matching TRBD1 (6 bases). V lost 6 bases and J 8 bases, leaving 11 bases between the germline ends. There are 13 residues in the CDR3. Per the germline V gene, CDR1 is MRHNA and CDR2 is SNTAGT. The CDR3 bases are TGTGCCAGCAGCCCCGGACAGTATTCACCCCTCCACTTT. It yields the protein CASSPGQYSPLHF.

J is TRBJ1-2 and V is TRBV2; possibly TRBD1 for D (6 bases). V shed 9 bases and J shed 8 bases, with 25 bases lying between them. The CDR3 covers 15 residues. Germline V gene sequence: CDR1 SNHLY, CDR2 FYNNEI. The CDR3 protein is CASRDTAINVLGYTF. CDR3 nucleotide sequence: TGTGCCAGTCGGGACACCGCGATAAACGTGCTGGGCTACACCTTC.

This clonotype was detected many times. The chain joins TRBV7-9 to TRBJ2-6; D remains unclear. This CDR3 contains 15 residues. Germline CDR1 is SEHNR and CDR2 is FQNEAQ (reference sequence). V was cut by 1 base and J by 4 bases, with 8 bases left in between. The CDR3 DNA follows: TGTGCCAGCAGCTTAGAACAGTGGGGGGCCAACGTCCTGACTTTC. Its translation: CASSLEQWGANVLTF.

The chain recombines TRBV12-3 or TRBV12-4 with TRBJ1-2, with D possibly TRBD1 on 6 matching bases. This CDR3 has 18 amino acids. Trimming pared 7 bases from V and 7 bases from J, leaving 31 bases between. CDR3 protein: CASKPALLTYRERSGYTF. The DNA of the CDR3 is TGTGCCAGCAAACCCGCCCTTTTAACATACAGGGAGAGAAGTGGCTACACCTTC.

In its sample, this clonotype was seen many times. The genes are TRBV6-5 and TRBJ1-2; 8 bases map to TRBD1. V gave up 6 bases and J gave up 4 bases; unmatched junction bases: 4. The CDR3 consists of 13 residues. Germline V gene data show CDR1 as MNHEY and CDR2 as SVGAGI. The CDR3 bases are TGTGCCAGCAGACCCGGGACAGGCTATGGCTACACCTTC. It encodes CASRPGTGYGYTF.

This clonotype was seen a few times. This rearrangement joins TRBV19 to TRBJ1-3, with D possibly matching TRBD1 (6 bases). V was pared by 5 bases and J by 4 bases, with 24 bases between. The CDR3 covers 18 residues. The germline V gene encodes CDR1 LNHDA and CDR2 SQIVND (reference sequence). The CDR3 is CASSPWGPGQDSGNTIYF. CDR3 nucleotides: TGTGCCAGTAGTCCCTGGGGGCCGGGACAAGATTCGGGAAACACCATATATTTT.

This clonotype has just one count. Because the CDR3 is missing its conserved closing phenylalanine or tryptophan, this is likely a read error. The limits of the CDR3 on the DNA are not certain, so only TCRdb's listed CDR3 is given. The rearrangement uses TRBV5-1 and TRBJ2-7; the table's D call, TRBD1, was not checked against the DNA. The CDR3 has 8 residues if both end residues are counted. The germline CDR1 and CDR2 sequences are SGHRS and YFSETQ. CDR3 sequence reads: CASSPPGQ.

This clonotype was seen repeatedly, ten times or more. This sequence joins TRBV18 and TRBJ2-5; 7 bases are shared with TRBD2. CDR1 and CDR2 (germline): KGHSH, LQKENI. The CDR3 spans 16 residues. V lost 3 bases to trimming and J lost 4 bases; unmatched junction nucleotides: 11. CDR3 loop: CASSPTGPGGSETQYF. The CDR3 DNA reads TGTGCCAGCTCACCCACCGGACCCGGGGGGTCAGAGACCCAGTACTTC.

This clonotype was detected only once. The CDR3 here is CASSPNPGGYGYTF. The CDR3 coding sequence is TGTGCCAGCAGTCCCAACCCCGGGGGATACGGCTACACCTTC. The chain links TRBV12-3 or TRBV12-4 to TRBJ1-2; possibly TRBD1 for D (5 bases). This CDR3 has 14 amino acids. Trimming removed 5 bases from V and 8 bases from J, with 18 bases in between.

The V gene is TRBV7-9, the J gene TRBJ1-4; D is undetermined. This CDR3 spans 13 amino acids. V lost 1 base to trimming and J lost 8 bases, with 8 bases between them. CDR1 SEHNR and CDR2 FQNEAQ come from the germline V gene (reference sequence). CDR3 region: CASSLVLEEKLFF. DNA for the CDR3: TGTGCCAGCAGCTTAGTTCTCGAGGAAAAACTGTTTTTT.

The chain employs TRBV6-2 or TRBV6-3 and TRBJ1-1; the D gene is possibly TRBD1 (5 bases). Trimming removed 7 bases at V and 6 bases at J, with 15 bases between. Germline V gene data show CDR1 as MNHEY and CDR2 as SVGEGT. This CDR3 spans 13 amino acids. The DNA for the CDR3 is TGTGCCAGCAACAAATGGGGGAAACCTGAAGCTTTCTTT. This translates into CASNKWGKPEAFF.

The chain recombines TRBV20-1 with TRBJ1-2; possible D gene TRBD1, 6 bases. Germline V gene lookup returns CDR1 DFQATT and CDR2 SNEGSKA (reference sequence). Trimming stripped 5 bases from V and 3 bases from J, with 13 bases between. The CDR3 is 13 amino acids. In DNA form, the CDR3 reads TGCAGTGCTCGGAGAGGGGGTGACTATGGCTACACCTTC. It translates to CSARRGGDYGYTF.

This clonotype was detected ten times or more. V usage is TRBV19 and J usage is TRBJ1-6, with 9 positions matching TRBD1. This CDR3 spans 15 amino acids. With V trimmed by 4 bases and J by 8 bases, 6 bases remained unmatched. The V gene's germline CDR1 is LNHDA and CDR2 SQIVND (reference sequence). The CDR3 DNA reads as TGTGCCAGTAGTACCGAGGGACAGGGACATTCACCCCTCCACTTT. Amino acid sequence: CASSTEGQGHSPLHF.

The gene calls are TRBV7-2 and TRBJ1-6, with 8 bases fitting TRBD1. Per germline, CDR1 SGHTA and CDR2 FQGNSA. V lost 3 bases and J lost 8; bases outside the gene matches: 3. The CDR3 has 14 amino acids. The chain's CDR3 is CASSFNRGDSPLHF. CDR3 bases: TGTGCCAGCAGCTTTAACAGGGGGGATTCACCCCTCCACTTT.

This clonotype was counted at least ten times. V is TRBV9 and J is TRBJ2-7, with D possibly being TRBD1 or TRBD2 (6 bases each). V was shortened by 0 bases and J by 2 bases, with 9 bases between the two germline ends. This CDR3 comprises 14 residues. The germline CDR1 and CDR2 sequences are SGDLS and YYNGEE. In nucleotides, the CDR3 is TGTGCCAGCAGCGTAGGGGGGGACACCTACGAGCAGTACTTC. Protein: CASSVGGDTYEQYF.

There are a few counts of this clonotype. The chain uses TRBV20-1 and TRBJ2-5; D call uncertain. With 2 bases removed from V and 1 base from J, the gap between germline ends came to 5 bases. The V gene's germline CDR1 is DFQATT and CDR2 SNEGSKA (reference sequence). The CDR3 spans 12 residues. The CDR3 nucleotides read TGCAGTGCTAGATATGTCCAAGAGACCCAGTACTTC. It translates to CSARYVQETQYF.

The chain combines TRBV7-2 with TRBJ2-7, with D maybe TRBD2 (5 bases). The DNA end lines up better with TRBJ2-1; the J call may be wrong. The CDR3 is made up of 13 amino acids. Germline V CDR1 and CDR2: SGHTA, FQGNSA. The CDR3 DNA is TGTGCCAGCAGCCCGACGCGGGCGGCTGAGCAGTTCTTC. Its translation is CASSPTRAAEQFF.

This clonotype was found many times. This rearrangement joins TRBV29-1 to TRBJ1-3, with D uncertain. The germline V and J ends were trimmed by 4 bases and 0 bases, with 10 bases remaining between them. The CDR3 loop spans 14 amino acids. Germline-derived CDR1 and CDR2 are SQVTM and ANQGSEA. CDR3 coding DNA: TGCAGCGTTGCCCAGACGAGCTCTGGAAACACCATATATTTT. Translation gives CSVAQTSSGNTIYF.

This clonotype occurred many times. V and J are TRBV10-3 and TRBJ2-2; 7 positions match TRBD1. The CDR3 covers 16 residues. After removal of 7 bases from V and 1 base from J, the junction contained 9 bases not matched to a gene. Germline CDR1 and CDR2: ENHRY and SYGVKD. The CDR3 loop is CAINQRQGLNTGELFF. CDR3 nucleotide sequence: TGTGCCATCAATCAAAGACAGGGCTTGAACACCGGGGAGCTGTTTTTT.

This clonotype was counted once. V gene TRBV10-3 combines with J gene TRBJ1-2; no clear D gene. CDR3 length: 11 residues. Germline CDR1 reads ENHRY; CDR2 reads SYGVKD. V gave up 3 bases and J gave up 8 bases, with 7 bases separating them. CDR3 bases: TGTGCCATCAGTGATCAAGGGGGCTACACCTTC. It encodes CAISDQGGYTF.